These 10 T cell receptor beta chains came from one sample sequenced in a study of cytomegalovirus exposure and HLA in healthy donors. Data came from immunoSEQ multiplex PCR; TCRdb stores just in-frame clones and leaves some out. The sample has around 150,000 clones; roughly 91% are singletons. The sample taken for sequencing was PBMCs. All receptors derive from a young man in good health and CMV-seronegative.

This chain joins TRBV7-6 and TRBJ2-3; D is perhaps TRBD2 (5 bases). The CDR3 has 14 residues. Trimming removed 5 bases at V and 2 bases at J, with 11 bases between. Germline lookup yields CDR1 SGHVS and CDR2 FNYEAQ. CDR3 sequence reads: CASSAGLDTDTQYF. CDR3 coding DNA: TGTGCCAGCAGCGCTGGACTGGACACAGATACGCAGTATTTT. Full variable domain (outside the CDR3, taken from reference TRBV7-6 and TRBJ2-3): GAGVSQSPRYKVTKRGQDVALRCDPISGHVSLYWYRQALGQGPEFLTYFNYEAQQDKSGLPNDRFSAERPEGSISTLTIQRTEQRDSAMYRCASSAGLDTDTQYFGPGTRLTVL.

Regarding this clone: One end of the junction varies from germline; a read error may be responsible. DNA of the CDR3: TGTGCTAGCAGCTTAGGGACAGGGACTGGAAACACCATATATTTT. Translation gives CASSLGTGTGNTIYF. The chain has TRBV7-7 and TRBJ1-3, with 9 bases that match TRBD1. This CDR3 is 15 amino acids long. The germline V gene encodes CDR1 SSHAT and CDR2 FNYEAQ (reference sequence).

CDR3 in DNA: TGTGCCAGTAGTCCCACCGGAGGGTCCTACGAGCAGTACTTC. Translating gives CASSPTGGSYEQYF. The chain joins TRBV19 to TRBJ2-7; maybe TRBD2 (6 bases). CDR1 and CDR2 from the germline V gene are LNHDA and SQIVND (reference sequence). The germline V and J ends were trimmed by 5 bases and 1 base, with 12 bases remaining between them. This CDR3 spans 14 amino acids.

The V and J genes are TRBV6-1 and TRBJ1-5; TRBD1 matches 8 bases. Unmatched junction bases numbered 6, after V lost 5 bases and J lost 3 bases. The CDR3 totals 15 residues. Germline-derived CDR1 and CDR2 are MNHNS and SASEGT. The CDR3 loop is CASSPTGDPNQPQHF. CDR3 nucleotide sequence: TGTGCCAGCAGTCCGACAGGGGACCCCAATCAGCCCCAGCATTTT.

This clone was seen only once. The CDR3 region is CASSSEWALAGGLDTQYF. The CDR3, as DNA: TGTGCCAGCAGCTCGGAATGGGCTCTAGCGGGGGGGTTAGATACGCAGTATTTT. This chain links TRBV11-2 with TRBJ2-3; the match to TRBD2 covers 12 bases. Per germline, CDR1 SGHAT and CDR2 FQNNGV. This CDR3 comprises 18 residues. J lost 5 bases, V lost 4 bases, and 13 bases had no gene match.

This clone showed up just once. This chain joins TRBV11-2 and TRBJ1-1; 7 bases agree with TRBD1. The trim removed 5 bases at V and 0 bases at J, leaving 6 bases unmatched. The CDR3 extends over 15 amino acids. Germline-derived CDR1 and CDR2 are SGHAT and FQNNGV. The CDR3 DNA is TGTGCCAGCAGCCTTCGACAGGGATTGAACACTGAAGCTTTCTTT. Its protein product is CASSLRQGLNTEAFF.

V is TRBV6-5 and J is TRBJ1-4; no clear D gene. CDR1 and CDR2 (germline): MNHEY, SVGAGI. V dropped 0 bases and J dropped 8 bases, with 10 bases sitting between them. The CDR3 consists of 14 residues. The CDR3: CASSYSGESEKLFF. CDR3 nucleotides: TGTGCCAGCAGTTACTCCGGAGAAAGCGAAAAACTGTTTTTT.

V gene TRBV6-1 combines with J gene TRBJ1-3; D perhaps matches TRBD1 (5 bases). CDR1 MNHNS and CDR2 SASEGT come from the germline V gene. The CDR3 extends over 15 amino acids. Trimming removed 6 bases from V and 4 bases from J, with 16 bases in between. The CDR3 nucleotides read TGTGCCAGCAGGTCAGGGTTGTCGTCCGGAAACACCATATATTTT. This codes for CASRSGLSSGNTIYF.

The chain is built from TRBV9 and TRBJ1-4; TRBD1 is a possible D gene (6 bases). V was clipped by 4 bases and J by 0 bases, with 10 bases between them. Per the germline V gene, CDR1 is SGDLS and CDR2 is YYNGEE. The CDR3 is made up of 15 amino acids. Here the CDR3 reads CASSSRTATNEKLFF. The CDR3 DNA reads TGTGCCAGCAGCTCCCGGACAGCAACTAATGAAAAACTGTTTTTT.

The genes are TRBV5-5 and TRBJ2-7; 8 bases map to TRBD1. V was pared by 3 bases and J by 0 bases, with 5 bases of the junction left unmatched. The CDR3 sequence is 15 residues long. In germline, CDR1 is SGHKS, CDR2 YYEKEE (reference sequence). The CDR3 DNA sequence: TGTGCCAGCAGCTGGCTGGACAGGGACTCCTACGAGCAGTACGTC. It translates to CASSWLDRDSYEQYV.